A single sample is the source of the 25 T cell receptor beta chains below, sequenced in a study of shared clonotypes between healthy human individuals. Only in-frame clones appear in the TCRdb table, and some are missing; sequencing was by immunoSEQ multiplex PCR. The table lists 700,000 or so clones, more than 70% of them singletons. Sequencing used memory CD4+ T cells sorted from blood. The subset is: CD45RA-negative fraction. These receptors came from a woman in her 30s in good health.

CDR3 region: CSVHRQGSEAFF. DNA of the CDR3: TGCAGCGTACATAGACAGGGCTCTGAAGCTTTCTTT. The chain employs TRBV29-1 and TRBJ1-1, with 7 bases lining up with TRBD1. This CDR3 spans 12 amino acids. Germline V CDR1 and CDR2: SQVTM, ANQGSEA. With V trimmed by 6 bases and J by 6 bases, 7 bases remained unmatched.

The V gene is TRBV6-1, the J gene TRBJ1-2; 8 positions match TRBD1. CDR1 MNHNS and CDR2 SASEGT come from the germline V gene. The CDR3 spans 15 residues. The J segment lost 4 bases and the V segment lost 7 bases, leaving 11 bases of the junction unmatched. CDR3 coding DNA: TGTGCCAGCACCCCTTCGCAGGGGGCCCCCTATGGCTACACCTTC. It encodes CASTPSQGAPYGYTF.

This clone was seen a handful of times. The chain is built from TRBV30 and TRBJ1-5, with 8 bases lining up with TRBD1. V was clipped by 2 bases and J by 6 bases; unmatched bases: 6. CDR3 length equals 14 residues. CDR1 is GTSNPN and CDR2 is SVGIG in the germline V gene (reference sequence). In DNA form, the CDR3 reads TGTGCCTGGAGTATCGGACAGGGTCCTCAGCCCCAGCATTTT. This encodes CAWSIGQGPQPQHF.

There are many counts of this clone. The chain is built from TRBV7-8 and TRBJ2-3, with TRBD1 identical over 8 bases. Trimming removed 6 bases from V and 5 bases from J; junction bases left unmatched: 10. CDR1 is SGHVS, CDR2 FQNEAQ, per germline. CDR3 length equals 15 residues. CDR3 region: CASRGWQGALDTQYF. The CDR3 region has the DNA TGTGCCAGCAGAGGGTGGCAGGGGGCTTTAGATACGCAGTATTTT. Based on the CDR3 plus reference TRBV7-8 and TRBJ2-3, the full variable domain is GAGVSQSPRYKVAKRGQDVALRCDPISGHVSLFWYQQALGQGPEFLTYFQNEAQLDKSGLPSDRFFAERPEGSVSTLKIQRTQQEDSAVYLCASRGWQGALDTQYFGPGTRLTVL.

Only a few counts were recorded for this clone. The sample carries other DNA sequences with the same CDR3. V gene TRBV6-1 combines with J gene TRBJ2-3; 13 bases line up with TRBD2. The germline V gene encodes CDR1 MNHNS and CDR2 SASEGT. This CDR3 comprises 14 residues. J was trimmed by 3 bases and V by 8 bases; bases with no gene match: 2. Here the CDR3 reads CASGGLAGTDTQYF. As DNA, the CDR3 is TGTGCCAGCGGGGGACTAGCGGGAACAGATACGCAGTATTTT.

The V and J genes are TRBV7-6 and TRBJ2-6; no reliable D call. The CDR3 contains 17 residues. From germline, CDR1 is SGHVS and CDR2 FNYEAQ. V lost 5 bases to trimming and J lost 5 bases, with 19 bases between them. The CDR3 spells CASSKQTSQSRANVLTF. The CDR3 nucleotides are TGTGCCAGCAGCAAACAAACCTCACAAAGTCGGGCCAACGTCCTGACTTTC.

This clone was detected a few times. The chain joins TRBV10-3 to TRBJ1-1; no clear D gene. The CDR3 is made up of 15 amino acids. Between the trimmed V and J ends, which lost 3 bases and 1 base, there was a span of 12 bases. Germline V CDR1 and CDR2: ENHRY, SYGVKD. The CDR3 nucleotides are TGTGCCATCAGTGACAAGGGAAATAGGAACACTGAAGCTTTCTTT. Protein sequence: CAISDKGNRNTEAFF.

The chain joins TRBV2 to TRBJ2-7; 7 bases fit TRBD2. The CDR3 runs to 14 residues. J was trimmed by 4 bases and V by 6 bases; bases with no gene match: 9. Germline values: CDR1 SNHLY, CDR2 FYNNEI. The CDR3 loop is CASRLGLAVYEQYF. The CDR3 DNA reads TGTGCCAGCAGACTAGGGCTAGCGGTTTACGAGCAGTACTTC.

CDR3: CASAGGGAYEQYF. The CDR3 DNA follows: TGTGCCAGTGCGGGGGGTGGGGCCTACGAGCAGTACTTC. The J gene is TRBJ2-5, the V gene TRBV27; 8 nucleotides line up with TRBD2. Near its end, the DNA agrees better with TRBJ2-7, so the J call may be wrong. The germline CDR1 and CDR2 sequences are MNHEY and SMNVEV (reference sequence). The CDR3 consists of 13 residues.

At least ten counts were recorded for this clone. V is TRBV6-5 and J is TRBJ2-1; tentatively, D is TRBD1 (6 bases). The germline V and J ends were trimmed by 5 bases and 4 bases, with 12 bases remaining between them. Germline lookup yields CDR1 MNHEY and CDR2 SVGAGI. The CDR3 is 14 amino acids. This chain's CDR3 is CASSNLGQYNEQFF. The CDR3 bases are TGTGCCAGCAGTAATCTCGGACAGTACAATGAGCAGTTCTTC.

The sample holds one count of this clone. The chain links TRBV11-2 to TRBJ2-1; TRBD2 matches 10 bases. There are 16 residues in the CDR3. Germline V gene sequence: CDR1 SGHAT, CDR2 FQNNGV. After removal of 0 bases from V and 12 bases from J, the junction contained 11 bases not matched to a gene. The chain's CDR3 is CASSLDLSGRARGQFF. Here the CDR3 DNA reads TGTGCCAGCAGCTTAGATCTAAGCGGGAGGGCCCGCGGGCAGTTCTTC.

On this clone itself: Sequence at one end of the junction differs from germline and may be a read error. The J gene is TRBJ1-5, the V gene TRBV28, with a tentative D call TRBD1 (6 bases). The CDR3 is 15 residues long. Germline V gives CDR1 MDHEN, CDR2 SYDVKM. The CDR3 DNA follows: TGTGCCAGCAGTGCAGGAGCTACAGGGAATCGGCCCCAGCATTTT. It translates to CASSAGATGNRPQHF.

This chain connects TRBV28 to TRBJ2-1; TRBD2 matches 7 bases. The CDR3 totals 16 residues. Germline V gene lookup returns CDR1 MDHEN and CDR2 SYDVKM. V dropped 5 bases and J dropped 0; count of bases not matched to a gene: 7. In nucleotides, the CDR3 is TGTGCCAGCAGTCATAGCGGCGGGAGCTCCTACAATGAGCAGTTCTTC. Amino acid sequence: CASSHSGGSSYNEQFF.

The V gene is TRBV25-1, the J gene TRBJ2-7; the match to TRBD2 covers 10 bases. The ends lost 5 bases at V and 5 bases at J; junction bases unmatched: 15. CDR3 length: 17 amino acids. Germline CDR1 reads MGHDK; CDR2 reads SYGVNS. Here the CDR3 DNA reads TGTGCCAGCAGTTTAGGCCTAGCGGGAGCGAGGTTCCACGAGCAGTACTTC. This translates into CASSLGLAGARFHEQYF.

The chain is built from TRBV4-1 and TRBJ2-5; no clear D gene. The CDR3 has 17 residues. With 1 base removed from V and 5 bases from J, the gap between germline ends came to 20 bases. Germline values: CDR1 MGHRA, CDR2 YSYEKL. The CDR3 DNA sequence: TGCGCCAGCAGCCAAGGCCCCCCGTGGGGTGAAGTTGAGACCCAGTACTTC. The encoded protein is CASSQGPPWGEVETQYF.

J is TRBJ1-4 and V is TRBV9, with 7 positions matching TRBD1. The CDR3 extends over 16 amino acids. Germline V gene sequence: CDR1 SGDLS, CDR2 YYNGEE. Trimming at V came to 0 bases and at J to 6 bases, leaving 8 bases not matched to a gene. The CDR3 loop reads CASSVAHRGRDEKLFF. The CDR3 bases are TGTGCCAGCAGCGTAGCACACAGGGGAAGGGATGAAAAACTGTTTTTT. Full variable domain (rest looked up from reference TRBV9 and TRBJ1-4): DSGVTQTPKHLITATGQRVTLRCSPRSGDLSVYWYQQSLDQGLQFLIQYYNGEERAKGNILERFSAQQFPDLHSELNLSSLELGDSALYFCASSVAHRGRDEKLFFGSGTQLSVL.

The chain carries TRBV5-4 and TRBJ1-2, with TRBD1 identical over 11 bases. CDR3 size: 15 residues. Losses at the gene ends were 1 base for V and 4 bases for J; bases not matched to a gene: 3. Germline V gene sequence: CDR1 SGHNT, CDR2 YYREEE (reference sequence). The CDR3 loop is CASSLWTGGAYGYTF. Written as DNA, the CDR3 is TGTGCCAGCAGCTTGTGGACAGGGGGCGCCTATGGCTACACCTTC.

This clone was counted a few times. The chain recombines TRBV30 with TRBJ2-5, with 8 bases fitting TRBD1. Judging by the DNA end, TRBJ2-7 fits better; the J call may be wrong. There are 15 residues in the CDR3. Germline CDR1 GTSNPN, CDR2 SVGIG (reference sequence). The chain's CDR3 is CAWRPGGTGYYEQYF. The CDR3 nucleotides read TGTGCCTGGAGGCCAGGGGGGACAGGATACTACGAGCAGTACTTC.

This clone has ten or more counts. The same CDR3 is also encoded by other DNA sequences in this sample. This sequence joins TRBV30 and TRBJ1-1; TRBD1 is a possible D gene (6 bases). From germline, CDR1 is GTSNPN and CDR2 SVGIG (reference sequence). V was pared by 2 bases and J by 6 bases, with 13 bases between. There are 13 residues in the CDR3. The CDR3 bases are TGTGCCTGGAGTCTTCAGGGGTACCCTGAAGCTTTCTTT. This gives the protein CAWSLQGYPEAFF.

This clone was seen a handful of times. The chain combines TRBV10-3 with TRBJ1-1, with 9 bases matching TRBD1. J was trimmed by 1 base and V by 5 bases; bases with no gene match: 14. Germline V gene data show CDR1 as ENHRY and CDR2 as SYGVKD. The CDR3 loop spans 18 amino acids. CDR3 in DNA: TGTGCCATCAGTCCCCCCGGGACAGGGTTGCGACAGAACACTGAAGCTTTCTTT. Translation: CAISPPGTGLRQNTEAFF.

This clone was observed a few times. Other DNA sequences in the same sample also yield this CDR3. The chain has TRBV15 and TRBJ1-5; D uncertain. CDR3 length: 15 residues. CDR1 is LNHNV, CDR2 YYDKDF, per germline (reference sequence). V lost 0 bases and J 0 bases, leaving 6 bases between the germline ends. The CDR3 protein is CATSRDGGSNQPQHF. The CDR3 DNA reads TGTGCCACCAGCAGAGATGGAGGTAGCAATCAGCCCCAGCATTTT.

This clone has a single count. The rearrangement links TRBV2 to TRBJ2-1, with a weak D call TRBD2 (6 bases). V shed 10 bases and J shed 0 bases, with 28 bases lying between them. The CDR3 contains 19 residues. In germline, CDR1 is SNHLY, CDR2 FYNNEI. The CDR3, as DNA: TGTGCCACCGACTTCAAAGGCGCCGGGGGTCGCGGCTCCTACAATGAGCAGTTCTTC. Translating it yields CATDFKGAGGRGSYNEQFF.

The rearrangement links TRBV18 to TRBJ1-1; possibly TRBD1 for D (5 bases). The CDR3 consists of 12 residues. Trimming removed 3 bases from V and 4 bases from J, with 6 bases in between. Per germline, CDR1 KGHSH and CDR2 LQKENI. The CDR3 region has the DNA TGTGCCAGCTCACCCAGGGCCACTGAAGCTTTCTTT. It specifies CASSPRATEAFF.

V gene TRBV18 combines with J gene TRBJ2-5; 9 nucleotides align to TRBD2. This CDR3 has 14 residues. Germline-derived CDR1 and CDR2 are KGHSH and LQKENI. The V gene end was trimmed by 4 bases and the J gene end by 2 bases; junction bases not matched to a gene: 2. The CDR3 reads CASSLAGDQETQYF. CDR3 nucleotide sequence: TGTGCCAGCTCACTAGCGGGAGATCAAGAGACCCAGTACTTC.

V and J are TRBV5-4 and TRBJ1-4; no clear D gene. Germline CDR1 is SGHNT and CDR2 is YYREEE (reference sequence). Trimming took off 4 bases at V and 5 bases at J, with 21 bases between the two ends. CDR3 length: 17 residues. CDR3 DNA sequence: TGTGCCAGCAGCCAAGATTTGGCTCTCGAACGCAATGAAAAACTGTTTTTT. Translation: CASSQDLALERNEKLFF.